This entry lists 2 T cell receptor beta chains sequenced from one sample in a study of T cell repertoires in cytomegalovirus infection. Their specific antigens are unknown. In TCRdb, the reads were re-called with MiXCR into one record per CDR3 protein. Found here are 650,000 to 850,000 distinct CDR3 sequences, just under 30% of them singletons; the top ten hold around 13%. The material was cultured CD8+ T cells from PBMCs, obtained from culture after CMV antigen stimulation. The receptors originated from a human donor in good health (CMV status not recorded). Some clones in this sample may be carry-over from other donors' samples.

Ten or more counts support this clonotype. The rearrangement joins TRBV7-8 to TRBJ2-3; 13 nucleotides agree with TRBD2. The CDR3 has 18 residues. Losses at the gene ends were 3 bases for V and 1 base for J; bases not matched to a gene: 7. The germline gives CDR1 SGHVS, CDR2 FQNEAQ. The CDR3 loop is CASSFGTSGDWGTDTQYF. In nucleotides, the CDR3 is TGTGCCAGCAGCTTCGGGACTAGCGGGGACTGGGGCACAGATACGCAGTATTTT.

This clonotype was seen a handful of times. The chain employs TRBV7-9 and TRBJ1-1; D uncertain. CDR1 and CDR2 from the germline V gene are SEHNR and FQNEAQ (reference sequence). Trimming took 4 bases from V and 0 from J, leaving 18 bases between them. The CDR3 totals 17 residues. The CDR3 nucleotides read TGTGCCAGCAGCTCCAGTATTTCAGGATTCATGAACACTGAAGCTTTCTTT. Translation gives CASSSSISGFMNTEAFF.